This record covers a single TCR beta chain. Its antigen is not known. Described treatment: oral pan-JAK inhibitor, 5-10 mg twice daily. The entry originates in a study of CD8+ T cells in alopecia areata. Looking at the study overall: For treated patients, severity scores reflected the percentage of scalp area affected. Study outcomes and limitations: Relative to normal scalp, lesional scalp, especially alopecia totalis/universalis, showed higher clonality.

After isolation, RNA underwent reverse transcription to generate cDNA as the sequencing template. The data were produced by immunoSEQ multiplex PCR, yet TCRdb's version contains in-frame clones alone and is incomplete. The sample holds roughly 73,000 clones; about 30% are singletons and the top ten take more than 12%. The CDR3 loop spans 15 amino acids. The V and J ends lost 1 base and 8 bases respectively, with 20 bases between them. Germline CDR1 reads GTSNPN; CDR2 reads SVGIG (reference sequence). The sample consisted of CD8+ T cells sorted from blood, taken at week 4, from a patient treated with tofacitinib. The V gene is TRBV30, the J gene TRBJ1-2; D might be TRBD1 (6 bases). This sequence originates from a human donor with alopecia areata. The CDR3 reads CAWSASGAWGYGYTF. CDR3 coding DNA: TGTGCCTGGAGTGCTTCAGGGGCGTGGGGTTACGGCTACACCTTC.